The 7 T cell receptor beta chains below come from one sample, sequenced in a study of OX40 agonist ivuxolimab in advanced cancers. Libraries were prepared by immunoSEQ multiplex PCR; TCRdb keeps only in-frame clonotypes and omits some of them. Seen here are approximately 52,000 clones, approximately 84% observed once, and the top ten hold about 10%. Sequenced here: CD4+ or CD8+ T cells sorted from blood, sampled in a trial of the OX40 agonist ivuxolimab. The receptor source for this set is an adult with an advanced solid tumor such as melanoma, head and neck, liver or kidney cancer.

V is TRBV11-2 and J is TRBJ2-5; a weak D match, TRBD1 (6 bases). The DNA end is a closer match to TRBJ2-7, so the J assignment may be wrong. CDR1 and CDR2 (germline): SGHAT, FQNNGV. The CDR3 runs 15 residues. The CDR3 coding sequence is TGTGCCAGCAGCCCGCCCAGGGGCGTATCCTACGAGCAGTACTTC. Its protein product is CASSPPRGVSYEQYF.

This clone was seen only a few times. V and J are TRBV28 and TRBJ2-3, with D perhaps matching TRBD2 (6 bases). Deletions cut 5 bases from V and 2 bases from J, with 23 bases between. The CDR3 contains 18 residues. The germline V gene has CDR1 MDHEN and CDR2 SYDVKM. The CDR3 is CASSPHAPSRGYTDTQYF. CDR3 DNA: TGTGCCAGCAGTCCCCACGCCCCCAGCCGGGGGTACACAGATACGCAGTATTTT.

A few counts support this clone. The CDR3 reads CASSLQGQGHGYTF. The CDR3 region has the DNA TGTGCCAGCAGCCTCCAGGGACAGGGTCATGGCTACACCTTC. The V gene is TRBV5-4, the J gene TRBJ1-2, with TRBD1 identical over 9 bases. There are 14 residues in the CDR3. In germline, CDR1 is SGHNT, CDR2 YYREEE (reference sequence). With 4 bases clipped from V and 6 bases from J, the junction kept 7 bases outside the gene matches.

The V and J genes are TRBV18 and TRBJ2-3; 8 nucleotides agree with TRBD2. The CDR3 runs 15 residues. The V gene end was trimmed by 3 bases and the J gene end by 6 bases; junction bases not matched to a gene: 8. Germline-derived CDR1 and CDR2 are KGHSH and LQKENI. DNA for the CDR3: TGTGCCAGCTCACCCCCACGGACTAGCCCCGATACGCAGTATTTT. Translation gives CASSPPRTSPDTQYF.

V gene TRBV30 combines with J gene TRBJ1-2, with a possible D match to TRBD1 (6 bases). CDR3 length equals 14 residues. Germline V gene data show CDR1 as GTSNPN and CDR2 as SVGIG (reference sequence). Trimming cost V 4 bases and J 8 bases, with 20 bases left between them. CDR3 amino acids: CAWIIPRGDGGYTF. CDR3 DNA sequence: TGTGCCTGGATCATACCTAGGGGGGATGGGGGCTACACCTTC.

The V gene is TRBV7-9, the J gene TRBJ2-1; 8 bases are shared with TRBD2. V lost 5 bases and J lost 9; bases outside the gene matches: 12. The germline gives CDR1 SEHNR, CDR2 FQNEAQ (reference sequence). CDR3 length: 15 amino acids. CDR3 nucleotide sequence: TGTGCCAGCAGCCGAAGCGGGAGAGGCATGGGTGAGCAGTTCTTC. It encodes CASSRSGRGMGEQFF.

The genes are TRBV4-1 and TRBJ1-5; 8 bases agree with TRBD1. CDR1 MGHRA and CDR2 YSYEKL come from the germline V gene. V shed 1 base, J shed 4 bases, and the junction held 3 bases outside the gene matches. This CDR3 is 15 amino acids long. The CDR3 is CASSQVDRDNQPQHF. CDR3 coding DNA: TGCGCCAGCAGCCAAGTGGACAGGGATAATCAGCCCCAGCATTTT.